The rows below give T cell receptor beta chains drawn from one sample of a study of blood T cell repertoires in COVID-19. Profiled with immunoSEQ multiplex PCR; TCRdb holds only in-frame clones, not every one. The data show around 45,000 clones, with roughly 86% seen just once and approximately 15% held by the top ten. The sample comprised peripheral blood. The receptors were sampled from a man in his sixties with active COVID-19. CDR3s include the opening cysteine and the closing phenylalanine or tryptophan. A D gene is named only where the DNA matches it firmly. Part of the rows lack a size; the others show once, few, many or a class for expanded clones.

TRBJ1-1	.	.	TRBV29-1	TGCAGCGCTGGAGCCCTGGGTGGCACTGAAGCTTTCTTT	CSAGALGGTEAFF
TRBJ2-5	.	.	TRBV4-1	TGCGCCAGCAGTCCCCCCGGCTACAAAGGGACTGGAAAGACCCAGTACTTC	CASSPPGYKGTGKTQYF
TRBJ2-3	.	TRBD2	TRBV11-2	TGTGCCAGCAGCTTTGGACTAGCGGGGGGGAGATCGCTTACAGATACGCAGTATTTT	CASSFGLAGGRSLTDTQYF
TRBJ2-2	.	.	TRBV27	TGTGCCAGCAGTCTACTTTTCGAGACAGTGAACACCGGGGAGCTGTTTTTT	CASSLLFETVNTGELFF
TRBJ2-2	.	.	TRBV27	TGTGCCAGCAGTCCCCACGCGAGGACCGGGGAGCTGTTTTTT	CASSPHARTGELFF
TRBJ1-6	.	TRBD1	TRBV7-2	TGTGCCAGCAGCTTAGCGCCGGGGGACAGTCCTTATAATTCACCCCTCCACTTT	CASSLAPGDSPYNSPLHF
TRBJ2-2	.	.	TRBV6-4	TGTGCCAGCAGTGGAGGTAGCGGAAGCACCGGGGAGCTGTTTTTT	CASSGGSGSTGELFF
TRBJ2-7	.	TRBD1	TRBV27	TGTGCCAGCAGTACTCAGGGGGCGCTGGGGGAGCAGTACTTC	CASSTQGALGEQYF
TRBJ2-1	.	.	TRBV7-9	TGTGCCAGCAGCTTTAGCGGACTTTCCTACAATGAGCAGTTCTTC	CASSFSGLSYNEQFF
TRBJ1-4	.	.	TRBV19	TGTGCCAGTAGTATAGCAGCTAATGAAAAACTGTTTTTT	CASSIAANEKLFF
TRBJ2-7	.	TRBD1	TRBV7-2	TGTGCCAGCAGCAAGCCGGGACAGAGCACGGGGGAGCAGTACTTC	CASSKPGQSTGEQYF
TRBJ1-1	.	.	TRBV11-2	TGTGCCAGCAGCTTAGATCGGCGGCAGCTGAACACTGAAGCTTTCTTT	CASSLDRRQLNTEAFF
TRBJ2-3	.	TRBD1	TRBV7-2	TGTGCCAGCAGCTTAGCGGGGGACAGGGCCACAGATACGCAGTATTTT	CASSLAGDRATDTQYF
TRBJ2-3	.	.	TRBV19	TGTGCCAGTAGTATACGGGAGAACACAGATACGCAGTATTTT	CASSIRENTDTQYF
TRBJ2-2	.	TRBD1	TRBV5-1	TGCGCCAGCAGCAAAGACAGGGAGAACACCGGGGAGCTGTTTTTT	CASSKDRENTGELFF
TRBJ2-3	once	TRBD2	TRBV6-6	TGTGCCAGCAGACGGACTAGCGATCGAACAGATACGCAGTATTTT	CASRRTSDRTDTQYF
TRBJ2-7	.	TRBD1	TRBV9	TGTGCCAGCAGCGCCGCAGGGGGTCCGGGAGAGCAGTACTTC	CASSAAGGPGEQYF
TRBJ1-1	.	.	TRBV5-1	TGCGCCAGCAGCTTCGGGGACATGAACACTGAAGCTTTCTTT	CASSFGDMNTEAFF
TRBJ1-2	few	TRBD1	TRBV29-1	TGCAGCGGTTACAGGGGTGCTAACTATGGCTACACCTTC	CSGYRGANYGYTF
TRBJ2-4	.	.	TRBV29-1	TGCAGCGTTTTAGACAGGTTATACATTCAGTACTTC	CSVLDRLYIQYF
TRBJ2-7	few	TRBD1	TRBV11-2	TGTGCCAGCAGCCAGGACAGGGGAACCTACGAGCAGTACTTC	CASSQDRGTYEQYF
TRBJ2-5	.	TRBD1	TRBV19	TGTGCCACACAGGGGTACCAAGAGACCCAGTACTTC	CATQGYQETQYF
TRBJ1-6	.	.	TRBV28	TGTGCCAGCCAACCTACAGGGATCAGCTCCTATAATTCACCCCTCCACTTT	CASQPTGISSYNSPLHF
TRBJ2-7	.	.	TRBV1	TGCACCAGCAGCCCCGGGACTAGCGGGGGGAGCTCCTACGAGCAGTACTTC	CTSSPGTSGGSSYEQYF
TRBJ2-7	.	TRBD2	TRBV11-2	TGTGCCAGCAGTTTCACTAGCGGGGGTACCTACGAGCAGTACTTC	CASSFTSGGTYEQYF